The rows below give T cell receptor beta chains drawn from one sample of a study of blood T cell repertoires in COVID-19. Method: immunoSEQ multiplex PCR; TCRdb's copy keeps in-frame clones and lacks some. The data show about 400,000 clones, with more than 80% seen just once and around 1.3% held by the top ten. Sequenced sample: peripheral blood. The receptors stem from a man between 35 and 55 years old with acute or convalescent COVID-19. CDR3s include the opening cysteine and the closing phenylalanine or tryptophan. Each record gives: J gene, D gene, V gene, clone size, CDR3 protein, CDR3 DNA. The D gene is left open where the match is weak. Not every row has a clone size; where given, it reads once, few, many or a size class.

TRBJ2-1 TRBD2 TRBV18 - CASSPGRENWLF TGTGCCAGCTCACCTGGGCGGGAGAATTGGCTCTTC
TRBJ1-1 TRBD1 TRBV11-2 once CASSLVSGGTEAFF TGTGCCAGCAGCTTAGTTTCAGGGGGCACTGAAGCTTTCTTT
TRBJ1-2 - TRBV6-6 - CASTVIQGYYGYTF TGTGCCAGCACAGTCATCCAGGGGTACTATGGCTACACCTTC
TRBJ2-1 TRBD1 TRBV5-4 few CASSSTPGQQQFF TGTGCCAGCAGCTCAACCCCGGGACAGCAGCAGTTCTTC
TRBJ1-1 TRBD1 TRBV6-1 - CASSEQGAGTEAFF TGTGCCAGCAGTGAACAGGGGGCCGGGACTGAAGCTTTCTTT
TRBJ2-5 TRBD2 TRBV6-1 - CASSDRPGLAGGPQTQYF TGTGCCAGCAGTGACAGGCCAGGACTAGCGGGAGGGCCTCAGACCCAGTACTTC
TRBJ1-5 TRBD1 TRBV5-5 - CASSFRQGVDQPQHF TGTGCCAGCAGCTTTCGCCAGGGGGTTGATCAGCCCCAGCATTTT
TRBJ1-1 TRBD1 TRBV4-3 - CASSLEQGRNTEAFF TGCGCCAGCAGCCTCGAACAGGGGAGGAACACTGAAGCTTTCTTT
TRBJ1-5 - TRBV30 - CAWNQGLSNQPQHF TGTGCCTGGAATCAGGGGCTTAGCAATCAGCCCCAGCATTTT
TRBJ2-3 TRBD1 TRBV6-5 - CASNPPGQGLDTQYF TGTGCCAGCAATCCACCGGGACAGGGACTAGATACGCAGTATTTT
TRBJ2-1 - TRBV7-9 - CASSFGRVNEQFF TGTGCCAGCAGCTTCGGCAGGGTCAATGAGCAGTTCTTC
TRBJ1-1 - TRBV4-1 - CASSQGLVPRENTEAFF TGCGCCAGCAGCCAAGGTTTGGTCCCCAGGGAGAACACTGAAGCTTTCTTT
TRBJ2-7 - TRBV27 - CASSTSQRVYEQYF TGTGCCAGCAGTACTAGTCAGCGAGTCTACGAGCAGTACTTC
TRBJ2-3 TRBD2 TRBV19 - CASSFQAGEGTDTQYF TGTGCCAGTAGTTTCCAAGCGGGAGAGGGCACAGATACGCAGTATTTT
TRBJ2-1 TRBD1 TRBV3-1/TRBV3-2 - CASSFPGQVQFF TGTGCCAGCAGCTTTCCGGGACAGGTACAGTTCTTC
TRBJ1-1 - TRBV7-9 once CASRQDRNTEAFF TGTGCCAGCAGACAGGACCGGAACACTGAAGCTTTCTTT
TRBJ2-1 - TRBV6-5 - CASSYGGNNEQFF TGTGCCAGCAGTTATGGCGGTAACAATGAGCAGTTCTTC
TRBJ2-7 TRBD1 TRBV7-9 - CASSLQGDEQYF TGTGCCAGCAGCTTACAGGGGGACGAGCAGTACTTC
TRBJ2-1 TRBD2 TRBV9 - CASSGGLAGYNEQFF TGTGCCAGCAGCGGGGGACTAGCGGGTTACAATGAGCAGTTCTTC
TRBJ1-2 - TRBV3-1/TRBV3-2 - CASSRQGSGYTF TGTGCCAGCAGCCGGCAGGGGTCGGGCTACACCTTC